This entry concerns a single T cell receptor (beta chain). Trimming shortened V by 0 bases and J by 1 base, and 11 bases separated the two germline ends. The germline V gene encodes CDR1 SGHRS and CDR2 YFSETQ. This CDR3 spans 15 amino acids. The sample is drawn from a study of chemoradiotherapy in HPV16-positive cancers. Clones were read by immunoSEQ multiplex PCR, and TCRdb kept only the in-frame ones, dropping some. The sample includes roughly 5,400 clones, 70% to 90% of them seen just once. V usage is TRBV5-1 and J usage is TRBJ2-7, with a weak D call TRBD2 (5 bases). The input for sequencing was blood, taken from a patient who underwent chemoradiotherapy. The sequence was obtained from a human donor with HPV-associated anogenital cancer. CDR3 DNA sequence: TGCGCCAGCAGCTTGGGAGGGCCGGGTTCCTACGAGCAGTACTTC. Protein product: CASSLGGPGSYEQYF.